The clone carrying this T cell receptor (beta chain) showed up just a few times. Its target is unknown. Sequencing of cultured CD4+ T cell DNA used the Oncomine TCR Beta short-read assay. TCRdb fed the PCR reads into MiXCR, producing one record per CDR3 protein. The profile shows approximately 10,000 distinct CDR3 sequences, about 41% of them singletons. This entry comes from a study of vaccination and CD4 T cells after COVID-19. Study-level background: Either the Pfizer-BioNTech BNT162b2 or Moderna mRNA-1273 vaccine was given as two doses.

The trim removed 5 bases at V and 0 bases at J, leaving 5 bases unmatched. From germline, CDR1 is DFQATT and CDR2 SNEGSKA (reference sequence). The CDR3 extends over 14 amino acids. Sample treatment: approximately nine-day PBMC culture with coronavirus spike peptide pools or control peptides (ViraFEST assay). The receptor was isolated from a human donor with COVID-19. The sample in question was cultured CD4+ T cells from blood, obtained after SARS-CoV-2 vaccination. J is TRBJ2-3 and V is TRBV20-1; 7 positions match TRBD2. Here the CDR3 reads CSADGGKSTDTQYF. CDR3 sequence (DNA): TGCAGTGCTGACGGGGGGAAGAGCACAGATACGCAGTATTTT.